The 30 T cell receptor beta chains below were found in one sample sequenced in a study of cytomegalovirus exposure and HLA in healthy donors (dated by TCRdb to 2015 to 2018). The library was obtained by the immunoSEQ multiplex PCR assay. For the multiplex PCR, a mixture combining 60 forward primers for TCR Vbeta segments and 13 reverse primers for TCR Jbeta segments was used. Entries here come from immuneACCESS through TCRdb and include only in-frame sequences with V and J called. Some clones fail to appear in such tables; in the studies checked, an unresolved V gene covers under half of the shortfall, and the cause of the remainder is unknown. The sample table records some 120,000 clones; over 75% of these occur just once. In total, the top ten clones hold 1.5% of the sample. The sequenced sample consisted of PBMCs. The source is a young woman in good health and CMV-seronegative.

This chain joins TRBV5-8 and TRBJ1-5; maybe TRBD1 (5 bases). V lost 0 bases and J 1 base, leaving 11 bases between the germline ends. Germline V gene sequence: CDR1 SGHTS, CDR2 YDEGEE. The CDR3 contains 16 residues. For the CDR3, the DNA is TGTGCCAGCAGCTTGGACCAGGGAGGGAGCAATCAGCCCCAGCATTTT. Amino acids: CASSLDQGGSNQPQHF.

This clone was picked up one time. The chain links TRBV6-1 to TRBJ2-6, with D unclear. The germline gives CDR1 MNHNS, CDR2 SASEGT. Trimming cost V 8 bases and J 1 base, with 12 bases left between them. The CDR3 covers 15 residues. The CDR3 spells CASSGWVSGANVLTF. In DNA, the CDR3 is TGTGCCAGCTCGGGTTGGGTTTCTGGGGCCAACGTCCTGACTTTC.

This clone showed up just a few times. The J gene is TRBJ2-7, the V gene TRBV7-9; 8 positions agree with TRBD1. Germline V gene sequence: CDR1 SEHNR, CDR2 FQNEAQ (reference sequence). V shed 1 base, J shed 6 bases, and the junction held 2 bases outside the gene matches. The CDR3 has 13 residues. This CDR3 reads CASSLGTGGEQYF. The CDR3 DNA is TGTGCCAGCAGCTTAGGCACAGGGGGCGAGCAGTACTTC.

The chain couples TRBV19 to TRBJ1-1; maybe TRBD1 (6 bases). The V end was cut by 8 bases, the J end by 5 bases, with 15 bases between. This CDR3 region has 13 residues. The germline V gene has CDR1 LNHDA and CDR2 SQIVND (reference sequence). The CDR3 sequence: CASSPGGGTEAFF. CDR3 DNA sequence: TGTGCCAGTTCCCCGGGGGGCGGGACTGAAGCTTTCTTT.

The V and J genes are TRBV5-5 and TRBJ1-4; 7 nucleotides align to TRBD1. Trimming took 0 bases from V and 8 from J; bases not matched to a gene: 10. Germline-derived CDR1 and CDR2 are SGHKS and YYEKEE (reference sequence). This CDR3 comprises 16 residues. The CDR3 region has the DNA TGTGCCAGCAGCTTGGAAGGGGGCAGGGTGAAGGAAAAACTGTTTTTT. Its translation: CASSLEGGRVKEKLFF.

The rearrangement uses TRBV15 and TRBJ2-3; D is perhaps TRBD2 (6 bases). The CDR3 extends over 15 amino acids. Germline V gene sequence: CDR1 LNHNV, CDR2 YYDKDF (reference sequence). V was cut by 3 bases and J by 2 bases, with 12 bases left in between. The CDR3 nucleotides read TGTGCCACCAGCAGGGATAGACTAGTCACAGATACGCAGTATTTT. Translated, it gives CATSRDRLVTDTQYF.

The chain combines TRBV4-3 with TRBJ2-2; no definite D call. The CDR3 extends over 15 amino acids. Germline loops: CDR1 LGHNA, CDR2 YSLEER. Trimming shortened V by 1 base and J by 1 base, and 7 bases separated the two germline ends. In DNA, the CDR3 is TGCGCCAGCAGCCAAGGGTACAGGAACACCGGGGAGCTGTTTTTT. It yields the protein CASSQGYRNTGELFF.

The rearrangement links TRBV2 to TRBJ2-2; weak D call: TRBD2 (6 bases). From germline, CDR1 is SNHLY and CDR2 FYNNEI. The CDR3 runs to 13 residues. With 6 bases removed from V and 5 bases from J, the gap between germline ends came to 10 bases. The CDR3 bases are TGTGCCAGCAGCGGGAGAGTGACCGGGGAGCTGTTTTTT. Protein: CASSGRVTGELFF. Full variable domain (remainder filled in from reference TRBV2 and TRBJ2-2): EPEVTQTPSHQVTQMGQEVILRCVPISNHLYFYWYRQILGQKVEFLVSFYNNEISEKSEIFDDQFSVERPDGSNFTLKIRSTKLEDSAMYFCASSGRVTGELFFGEGSRLTVL.

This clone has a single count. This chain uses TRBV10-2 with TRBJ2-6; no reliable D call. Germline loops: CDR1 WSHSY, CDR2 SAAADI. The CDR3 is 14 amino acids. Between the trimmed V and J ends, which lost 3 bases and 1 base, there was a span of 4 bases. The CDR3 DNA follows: TGCGCCAGCAGTGACACATCTGGGGCCAACGTCCTGACTTTC. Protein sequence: CASSDTSGANVLTF.

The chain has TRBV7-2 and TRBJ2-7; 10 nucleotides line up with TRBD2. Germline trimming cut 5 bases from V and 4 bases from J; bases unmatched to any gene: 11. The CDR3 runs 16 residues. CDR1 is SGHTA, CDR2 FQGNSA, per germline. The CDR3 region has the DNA TGTGCCAGCAGCCCTTTTCTAGCGGGGGCTTCTTACGAGCAGTACTTC. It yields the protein CASSPFLAGASYEQYF.

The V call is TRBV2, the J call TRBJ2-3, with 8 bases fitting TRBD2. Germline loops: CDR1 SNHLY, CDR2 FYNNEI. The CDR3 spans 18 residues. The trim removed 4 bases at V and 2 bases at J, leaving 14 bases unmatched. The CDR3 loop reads CASSGVGSGEAYTDTQYF. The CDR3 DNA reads TGTGCCAGCAGTGGTGTCGGTAGCGGGGAGGCTTACACAGATACGCAGTATTTT.

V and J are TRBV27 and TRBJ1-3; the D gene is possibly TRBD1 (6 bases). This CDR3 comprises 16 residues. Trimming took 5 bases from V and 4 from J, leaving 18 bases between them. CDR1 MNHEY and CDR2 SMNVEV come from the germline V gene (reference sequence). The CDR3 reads CASSPTRGGVGNTIYF. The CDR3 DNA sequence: TGTGCCAGCAGTCCAACCCGGGGGGGCGTAGGAAACACCATATATTTT.

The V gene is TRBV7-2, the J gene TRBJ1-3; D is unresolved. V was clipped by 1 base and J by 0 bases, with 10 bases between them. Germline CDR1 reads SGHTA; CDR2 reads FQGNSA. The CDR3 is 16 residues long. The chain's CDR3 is CASSLGALISGNTIYF. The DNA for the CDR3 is TGTGCCAGCAGCTTAGGCGCACTGATCTCTGGAAACACCATATATTTT. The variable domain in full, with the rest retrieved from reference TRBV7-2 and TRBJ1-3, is GAGVSQSPSNKVTEKGKDVELRCDPISGHTALYWYRQSLGQGLEFLIYFQGNSAPDKSGLPSDRFSAERTGGSVSTLTIQRTQQEDSAVYLCASSLGALISGNTIYFGEGSWLTVV.

CDR3 sequence reads: CASSLEAGTGRYEQYF. The CDR3 nucleotides read TGTGCCAGCAGCTTAGAAGCCGGGACAGGGCGCTACGAGCAGTACTTC. The V and J genes are TRBV11-3 and TRBJ2-5; 9 nucleotides align to TRBD1. The DNA end favors TRBJ2-7, so the J call may be wrong. The CDR3 consists of 16 residues. Germline loops: CDR1 SGHNT, CDR2 YENEEA.

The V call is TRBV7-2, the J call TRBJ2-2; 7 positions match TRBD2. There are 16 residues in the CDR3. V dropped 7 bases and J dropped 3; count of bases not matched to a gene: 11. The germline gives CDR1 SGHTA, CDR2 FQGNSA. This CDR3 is CASTPFGRGYTGELFF. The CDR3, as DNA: TGTGCCAGCACCCCCTTCGGGCGGGGGTACACCGGGGAGCTGTTTTTT. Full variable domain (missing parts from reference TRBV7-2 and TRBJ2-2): GAGVSQSPSNKVTEKGKDVELRCDPISGHTALYWYRQSLGQGLEFLIYFQGNSAPDKSGLPSDRFSAERTGGSVSTLTIQRTQQEDSAVYLCASTPFGRGYTGELFFGEGSRLTVL.

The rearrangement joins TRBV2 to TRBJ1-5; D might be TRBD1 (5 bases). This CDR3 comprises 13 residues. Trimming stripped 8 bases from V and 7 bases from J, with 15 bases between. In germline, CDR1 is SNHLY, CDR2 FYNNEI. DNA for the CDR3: TGTGCCAGCGTGGCGGACACTTACCAGCCCCAGCATTTT. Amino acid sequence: CASVADTYQPQHF.

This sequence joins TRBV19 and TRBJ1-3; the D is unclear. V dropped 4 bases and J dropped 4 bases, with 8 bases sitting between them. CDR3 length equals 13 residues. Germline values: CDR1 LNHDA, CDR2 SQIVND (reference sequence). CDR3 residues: CASSSVSGNTIYF. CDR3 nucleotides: TGTGCCAGTAGTAGTGTATCCGGAAACACCATATATTTT. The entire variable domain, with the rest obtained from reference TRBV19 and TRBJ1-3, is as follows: DGGITQSPKYLFRKEGQNVTLSCEQNLNHDAMYWYRQDPGQGLRLIYYSQIVNDFQKGDIAEGYSVSREKKESFPLTVTSAQKNPTAFYLCASSSVSGNTIYFGEGSWLTVV.

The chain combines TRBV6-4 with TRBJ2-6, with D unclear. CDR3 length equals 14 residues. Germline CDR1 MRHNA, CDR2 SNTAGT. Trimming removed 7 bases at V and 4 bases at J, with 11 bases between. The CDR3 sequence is CASKRGVGANVLTF. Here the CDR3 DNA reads TGTGCCAGCAAAAGAGGTGTCGGGGCCAACGTCCTGACTTTC.

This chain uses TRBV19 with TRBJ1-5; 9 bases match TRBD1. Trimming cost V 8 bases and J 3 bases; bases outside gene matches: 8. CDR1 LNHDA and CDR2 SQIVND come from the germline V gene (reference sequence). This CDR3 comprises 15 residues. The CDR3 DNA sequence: TGTGCCAGTTGGCCCGGGGACAGGGCCAATCAGCCCCAGCATTTT. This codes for CASWPGDRANQPQHF.

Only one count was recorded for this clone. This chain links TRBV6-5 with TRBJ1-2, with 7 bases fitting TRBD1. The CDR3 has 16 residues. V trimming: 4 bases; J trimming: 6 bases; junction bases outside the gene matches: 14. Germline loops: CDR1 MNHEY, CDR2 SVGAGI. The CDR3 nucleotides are TGTGCCAGCAGTTCCGAAGACAGGGCTAGACTCGATGGCTACACCTTC. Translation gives CASSSEDRARLDGYTF.

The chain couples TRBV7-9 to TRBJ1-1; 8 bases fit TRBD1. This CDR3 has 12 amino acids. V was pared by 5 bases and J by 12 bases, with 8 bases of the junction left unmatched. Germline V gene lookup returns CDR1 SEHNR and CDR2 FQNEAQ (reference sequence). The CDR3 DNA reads TGTGCCAGCAGCAGCCGGGACAGGTTAACTTTCTTT. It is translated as CASSSRDRLTFF.

The CDR3 DNA reads TGTGCCACCAAGAAACAGGGAGATAACACCGGGGAGCTGTTTTTT. It yields the protein CATKKQGDNTGELFF. This chain links TRBV2 with TRBJ2-2, with a possible D match to TRBD1 (6 bases). Germline values: CDR1 SNHLY, CDR2 FYNNEI. Trimming took off 10 bases at V and 2 bases at J, with 17 bases between the two ends. The CDR3 is made up of 15 amino acids.

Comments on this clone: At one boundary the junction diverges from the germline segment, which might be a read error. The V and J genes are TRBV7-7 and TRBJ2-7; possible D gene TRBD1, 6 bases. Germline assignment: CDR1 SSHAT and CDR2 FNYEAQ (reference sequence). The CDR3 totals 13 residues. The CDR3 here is CASSRGRGYEQYF. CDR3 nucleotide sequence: TGTGCTAGCAGCCGGGGCAGGGGCTACGAGCAGTACTTC.

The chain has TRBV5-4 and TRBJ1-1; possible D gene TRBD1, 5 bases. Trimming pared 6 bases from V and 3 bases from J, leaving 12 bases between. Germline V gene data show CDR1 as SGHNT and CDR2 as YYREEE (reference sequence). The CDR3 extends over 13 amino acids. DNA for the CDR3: TGTGCCAGCACCAAAGGGGTTGACACTGAAGCTTTCTTT. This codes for CASTKGVDTEAFF.

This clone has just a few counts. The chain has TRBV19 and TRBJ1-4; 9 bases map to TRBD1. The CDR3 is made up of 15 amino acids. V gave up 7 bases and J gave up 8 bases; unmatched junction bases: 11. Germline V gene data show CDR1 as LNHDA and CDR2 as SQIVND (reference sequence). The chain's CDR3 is CASKITGGYEEKLFF. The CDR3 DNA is TGTGCCAGTAAGATAACAGGGGGCTATGAGGAAAAACTGTTTTTT.

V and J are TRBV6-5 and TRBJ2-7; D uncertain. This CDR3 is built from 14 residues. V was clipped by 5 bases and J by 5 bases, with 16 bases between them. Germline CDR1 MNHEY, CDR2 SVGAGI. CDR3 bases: TGTGCCAGCAGTGTCGGCGACATCATCCACGAGCAGTACTTC. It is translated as CASSVGDIIHEQYF.

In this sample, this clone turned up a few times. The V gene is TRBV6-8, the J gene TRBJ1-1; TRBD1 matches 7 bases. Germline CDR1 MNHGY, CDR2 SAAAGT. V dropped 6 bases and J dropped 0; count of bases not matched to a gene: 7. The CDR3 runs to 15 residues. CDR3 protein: CASSRDRFLNTEAFF. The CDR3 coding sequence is TGTGCCAGCAGCCGGGACAGATTTTTGAACACTGAAGCTTTCTTT.

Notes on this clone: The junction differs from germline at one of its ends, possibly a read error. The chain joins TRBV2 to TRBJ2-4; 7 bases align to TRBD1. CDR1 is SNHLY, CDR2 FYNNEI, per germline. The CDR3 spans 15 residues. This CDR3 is CASSDARGSKNSQYF. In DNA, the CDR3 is TGTGCCAGCAGTGATGCCAGGGGGTCCAAAAACAGTCAGTACTTC.

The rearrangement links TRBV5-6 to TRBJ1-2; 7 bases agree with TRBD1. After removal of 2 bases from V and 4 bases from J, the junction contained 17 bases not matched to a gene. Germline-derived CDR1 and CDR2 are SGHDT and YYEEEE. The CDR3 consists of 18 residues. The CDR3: CASSFYPINRGLPYGYTF. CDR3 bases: TGTGCCAGCAGCTTCTACCCGATAAACAGGGGCCTGCCCTATGGCTACACCTTC.

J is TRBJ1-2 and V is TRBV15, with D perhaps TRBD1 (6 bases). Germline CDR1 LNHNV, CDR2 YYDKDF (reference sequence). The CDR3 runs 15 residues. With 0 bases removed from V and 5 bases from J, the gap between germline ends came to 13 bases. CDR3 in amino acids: CATSRDRAGTYGYTF. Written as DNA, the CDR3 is TGTGCCACCAGCAGAGATCGGGCAGGGACATATGGCTACACCTTC. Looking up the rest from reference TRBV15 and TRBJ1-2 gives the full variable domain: DAMVIQNPRYQVTQFGKPVTLSCSQTLNHNVMYWYQQKSSQAPKLLFHYYDKDFNNEADTPDNFQSRRPNTSFCFLDIRSPGLGDTAMYLCATSRDRAGTYGYTFGSGTRLTVV.